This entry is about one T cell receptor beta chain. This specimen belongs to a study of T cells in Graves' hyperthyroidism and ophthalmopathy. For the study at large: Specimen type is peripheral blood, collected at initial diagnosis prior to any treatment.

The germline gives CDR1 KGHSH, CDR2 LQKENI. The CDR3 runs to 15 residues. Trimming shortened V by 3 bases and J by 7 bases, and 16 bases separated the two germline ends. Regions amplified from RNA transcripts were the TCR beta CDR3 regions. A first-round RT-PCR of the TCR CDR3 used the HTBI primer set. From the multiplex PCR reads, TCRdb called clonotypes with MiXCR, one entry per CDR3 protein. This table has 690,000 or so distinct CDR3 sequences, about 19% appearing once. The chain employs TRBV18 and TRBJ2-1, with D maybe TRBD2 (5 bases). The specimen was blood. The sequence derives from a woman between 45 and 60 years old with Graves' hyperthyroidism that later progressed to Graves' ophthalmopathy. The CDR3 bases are TGTGCCAGCTCACCTTCACTAGATTTACATAATGAGCAGTTCTTC. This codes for CASSPSLDLHNEQFF.